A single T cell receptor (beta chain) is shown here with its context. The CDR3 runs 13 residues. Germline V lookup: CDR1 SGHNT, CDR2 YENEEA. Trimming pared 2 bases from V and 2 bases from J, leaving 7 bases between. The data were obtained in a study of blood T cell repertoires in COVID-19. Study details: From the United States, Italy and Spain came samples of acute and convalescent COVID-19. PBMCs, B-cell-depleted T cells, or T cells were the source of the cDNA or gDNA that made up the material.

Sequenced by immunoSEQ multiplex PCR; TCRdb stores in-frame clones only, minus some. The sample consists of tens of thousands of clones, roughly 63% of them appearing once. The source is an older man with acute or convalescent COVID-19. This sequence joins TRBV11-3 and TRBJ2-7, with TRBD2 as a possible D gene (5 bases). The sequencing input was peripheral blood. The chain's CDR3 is CASSLPGTYEQYF. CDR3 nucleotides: TGTGCCAGCAGCTTACCGGGAACCTACGAGCAGTACTTC.